This T cell receptor (beta chain) emerged from a study of T cell repertoires in cytomegalovirus infection. Study-wide context: Newly reported HLA-C-restricted and thoroughly characterized HLA-B-restricted CMV epitopes were employed. CMV infection and matching HLA type were both indicated by public TCR beta signatures.

This clonotype was counted only a few times. Its target is unknown. TCRdb re-analysed the reads in MiXCR, keeping a single row per CDR3 protein. The sample has fewer than 1,000,000 distinct CDR3 sequences; under 40% are singletons. Overall study findings and caveats: People with CMV and the relevant HLA were identified by cumulative public TCR beta family frequency. It was HLA-C-restricted CMV-specific TCR beta clonotypes that dominated the response ex vivo.

The V end was cut by 5 bases, the J end by 2 bases, with 12 bases between. The length of the CDR3 is 14 residues. The receptor was isolated from a human donor in good health (CMV status not recorded). Some clones in this sample may be carry-over from other donors' samples. The sample here was cultured CD8+ T cells from PBMCs, taken from culture after CMV antigen stimulation. The V and J genes are TRBV12-3 or TRBV12-4 and TRBJ1-2; perhaps TRBD1 as D (5 bases). The DNA of the CDR3 is TGTGCCAGCAGTACGGGACGCACGAACTATGGCTACACCTTC. Translating gives CASSTGRTNYGYTF.